This T cell receptor beta chain was identified in a study of OX40 agonist ivuxolimab in advanced cancers. Study-wide results and limits: The expanded peripheral T cells' antigen specificity was not determined. Among T cells, CD8+ cells averaged more expanded clones than CD4+ cells.

Comment on this clone: Its antigen is as yet unknown.

Here immunoSEQ multiplex PCR was the method, and the copy in TCRdb shows in-frame clones only, minus some. The repertoire includes more than 7,000 clones, about 66% of them detected once, and 42% sits in the top ten. CDR3 length: 14 residues. Trimming left V 5 bases short and J 6 bases short, with 16 bases between. Germline lookup yields CDR1 SGHTA and CDR2 FQGTGA. The TCR was taken from an adult with an advanced solid tumor such as melanoma, head and neck, liver or kidney cancer. Specimen: CD4+ or CD8+ T cells sorted from blood, collected in a trial of the OX40 agonist ivuxolimab. The V call is TRBV7-3, the J call TRBJ1-1; no clear D gene. This CDR3 is CASSPNGWSSEAFF. CDR3 coding DNA: TGTGCCAGCAGCCCAAATGGCTGGTCGTCTGAAGCTTTCTTT.